Described below is a single T cell receptor (beta chain) sequence and its context. Its antigen is currently not known. This may arise from a read error, as a much more abundant clone is one base away. Reading the germline V gene (reference sequence) gives CDR1 SEHNR and CDR2 FQNEAQ. Measured from the cysteine to the phenylalanine, the CDR3 is 12 residues long. The only DNA kept is the CDR3, 36 bases in frame from the first base. V sheds 5 bases and J sheds 6 bases, leaving 11 bases between their ends. The entry originates in a study of molecular identifiers for immune sequencing clone quantification (dated by TCRdb to the late 2010s). The study in broad terms: In a replicate experiment, RNA from around 20,000 or 100,000 naive CD8 T cells was split into five aliquots, four of which were sequenced. The study was a methods study using CD8 T cells to benchmark molecular-identifier clustering-based TCR repertoire sequencing (MIDCIRS) and TCR RNA copy counting.

Naive CD8 T cell libraries were made from 20,000 to 1,000,000 sorted cells using 10%, 30% or 50% of purified RNA. On a BD FACSAria II, naive CD8 T cells were FACS-sorted as CD8+CD4-CCR7+CD45RA+ and collected into RLT Plus buffer. To test detection sensitivity, Jurkat RNA equivalent to roughly nine TCR copies was spiked into samples of about 20,000-1,100,000 naive CD8 T cells. Enrichment of CD8 T cells was done with RosetteSep CD8+ T Cell Enrichment Cocktail plus Ficoll-Paque, and ACK red cell lysis came afterward. What the work shows at the level of the full study, not this receptor alone: Even against a background of some 1 million naive CD8 T cells, spiked-in Jurkat TCR RNA amounting to a single cell's worth was reported to be detectable. Without barcode sub-clustering, chimeric consensus sequences inflated TCR diversity; chimeras reached as high as 47%. Clones above 20 RNA copies held over 99% of molecules in CMV-specific effector cells but under 1% in naive cells. Highly expanded clone sizes could be underestimated if identical TCR molecules share a barcode. Modeling estimated approximately 3 recovered TCR RNA copies per cell, compared with about 10 by digital PCR, which implies roughly 30% capture efficiency. The naive libraries included spiked-in Jurkat TCR RNA (10 copies' worth), and this Jurkat TCR RNA is not part of the donor repertoire.

Receptors were amplified or captured by PCR. TCRdb shows the sequencer as NextSeq 500. Bulk TCR libraries were prepared as previously described, using TCR primers listed in Table S5. Total RNA was purified with the Qiagen AllPrep DNA/RNA kit. Before analysis, reads from multiple sequencing runs of the same library were pooled. Under the source paper's analysis protocol: Only reads with exact TCR constant sequence were kept, trimmed to 150 nt, and grouped by their 12-nt molecular barcodes. Reads inside each barcode group were sub-clustered using a 15% Levenshtein threshold, and a quality-weighted consensus sequence was constructed for each RNA molecule. Non-functional sequences were removed, as were lower-count sequences one edit away from another. On the basis of fitting two negative binomial distributions, barcode sub-clusters with fewer than 20% of the maximum read count were discarded. TCRdb trimmed the raw reads at Q25, called clones with MiXCR and kept productive beta chains. CDR3 protein sequences are deduplicated, and each keeps its most common genes and DNA. TCRdb's processing, not the authors', yielded these V and J calls. This sample lists some 680,000 distinct CDR3 sequences; 25% were detected once. The ten largest clonotypes hold roughly 0.83% of the sample.

This clonotype was sampled from a human donor in good health. Some libraries in this study had Jurkat cell RNA spiked in. The sample consisted of naive CD8+ T cells from blood, with Jurkat cell RNA spiked in. The label giving this sample's cell subset or site can be read as: FACS-sorted CD8+CD4-CCR7+CD45RA+ naive T cells. Recombination linked TRBV7-9 to TRBJ2-7; matching of 5 bases hints at TRBD2 as the D gene. CDR3 protein: CASSATEGEQYF. Here is the DNA: TGTGCCAGCAGCGCAACAGAGGGCGAGCAGTACTTC.